A selection of T cell receptor beta chains follows, all from one sample in a study of T cell changes during pregnancy in multiple sclerosis. Libraries were prepared by immunoSEQ multiplex PCR; TCRdb keeps only in-frame clonotypes and omits some of them. This sample has around 19,000 clones; about 87% occur once, and the top ten carry 7%. This specimen was CD8+ T cells from peripheral blood mononuclear cells, taken in the third trimester of pregnancy. All receptors derive from a female donor in good health, enrolled as a control in a pregnancy study. Each CDR3 is given with its conserved first and last residue. A D gene is named only where the DNA matches it firmly. A clone size is listed for some rows: how often the clone was seen (once, few, many), or a class if it is expanded.

clone_size j_call v_call d_call cdr3_nt cdr3_aa
NA TRBJ2-7 TRBV11-2 TRBD2 TGTGCCAGCAGCTTCGCGGGAGGGCCCTACGAGCAGTACTTC CASSFAGGPYEQYF
NA TRBJ2-7 TRBV6-5 NA TGTGCCAGCAGTATCCGGGAGACCTACGAGCAGTACTTC CASSIRETYEQYF
NA TRBJ1-1 TRBV27 NA TGTGCCAGCAGTTTATTTAGTAGCAGGAACACTGAAGCTTTCTTT CASSLFSSRNTEAFF
NA TRBJ2-7 TRBV4-2 TRBD2 TGTGCCAGCAGCCAAGAAAGGACTAGCGACGAGCAGTACTTC CASSQERTSDEQYF
NA TRBJ2-7 TRBV7-9 NA TGTGCCAGCAGCTTACTTCGGGAGTCCTCCTACGAGCAGTACTTC CASSLLRESSYEQYF
NA TRBJ1-6 TRBV13 TRBD1 TGTGCCAGCAGCTCGGAGGGACAGGTCCTCGGTTCACCCCTCCACTTT CASSSEGQVLGSPLHF
NA TRBJ2-7 TRBV5-4 NA TGTGCCAGCAGCTTGGTTTCGCCAGGACTTGGGTCCTTGGAGCAGTACTTC CASSLVSPGLGSLEQYF
NA TRBJ2-7 TRBV6-1 NA TGTGCCAGCAGTGGATGGATCGGGAGCGACTACGAGCAGTACTTC CASSGWIGSDYEQYF
NA TRBJ2-3 TRBV12-5 NA TGTGCTAGTGGTTCGAGGACGGAGGGGACAGATACGCAGTATTTT CASGSRTEGTDTQYF
NA TRBJ2-3 TRBV5-1 TRBD1 TGCGCCAGCAGCTTCCGGGACAGGGGCCCAGATACGCAGTATTTT CASSFRDRGPDTQYF
NA TRBJ2-7 TRBV18 TRBD2 TGTGCCAGCTCACCACCGAGCCTAGCGGGGGACTACGAGCAGTACTTC CASSPPSLAGDYEQYF
NA TRBJ2-7 TRBV19 TRBD1 TGTGCCAGTAGCCTGGGACAGTACCCCTACGAGCAGTACTTC CASSLGQYPYEQYF
NA TRBJ2-3 TRBV28 TRBD2 TGTGCCAGCAGCCAAAAAACTAGCGGAGCTTGGACAGATACGCAGTATTTT CASSQKTSGAWTDTQYF
NA TRBJ2-6 TRBV9 NA TGTGCCAGCAGCCTAGGGAGGGGGCGGCCCAACGTCCTGACTTTC CASSLGRGRPNVLTF
NA TRBJ2-1 TRBV6-6 NA TGTGCCAGCAGTTCCGGCGGGTTCGAGCAGTTCTTC CASSSGGFEQFF
once TRBJ1-3 TRBV6-1 TRBD1 TGTGCCAGCGGGGTGGCAGGGGGCTCTGGAAACACCATATATTTT CASGVAGGSGNTIYF
NA TRBJ2-3 TRBV19 TRBD2 TGTGCCAGTAGTATGTCCTTGGCGGGAGGGAGCACAGATACGCAGTATTTT CASSMSLAGGSTDTQYF